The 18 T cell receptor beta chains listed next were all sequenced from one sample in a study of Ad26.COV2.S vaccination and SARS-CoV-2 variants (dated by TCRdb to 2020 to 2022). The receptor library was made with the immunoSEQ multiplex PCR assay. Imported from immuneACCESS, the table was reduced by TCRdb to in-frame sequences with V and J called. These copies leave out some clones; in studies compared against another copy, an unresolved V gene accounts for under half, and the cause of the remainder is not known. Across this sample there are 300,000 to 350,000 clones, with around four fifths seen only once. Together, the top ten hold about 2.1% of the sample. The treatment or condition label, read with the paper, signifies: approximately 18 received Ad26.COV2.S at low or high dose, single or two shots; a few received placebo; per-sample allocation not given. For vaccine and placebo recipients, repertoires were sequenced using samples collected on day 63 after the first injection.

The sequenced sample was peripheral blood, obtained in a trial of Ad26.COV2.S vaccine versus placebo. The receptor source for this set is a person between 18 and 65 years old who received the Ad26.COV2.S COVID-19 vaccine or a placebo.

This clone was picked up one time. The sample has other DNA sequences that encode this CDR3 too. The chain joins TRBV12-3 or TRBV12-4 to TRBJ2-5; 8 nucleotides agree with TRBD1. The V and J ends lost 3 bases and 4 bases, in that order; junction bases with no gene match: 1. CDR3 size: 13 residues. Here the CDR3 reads CASSFRGRETQYF. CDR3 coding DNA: TGTGCCAGCAGTTTCAGGGGGCGAGAGACCCAGTACTTC.

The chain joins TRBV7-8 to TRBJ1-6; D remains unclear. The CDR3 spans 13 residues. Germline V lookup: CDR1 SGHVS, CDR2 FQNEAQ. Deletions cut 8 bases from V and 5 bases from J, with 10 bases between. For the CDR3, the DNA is TGTGCCAGCGGGGAGGACCATAATTCACCCCTCCACTTT. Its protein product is CASGEDHNSPLHF.

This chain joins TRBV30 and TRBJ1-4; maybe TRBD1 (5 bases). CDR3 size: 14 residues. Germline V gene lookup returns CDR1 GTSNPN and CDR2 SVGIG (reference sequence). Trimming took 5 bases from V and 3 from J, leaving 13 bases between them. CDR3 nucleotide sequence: TGTGCCTGGGGAAAGGGGAGTGCTAATGAAAAACTGTTTTTT. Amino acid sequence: CAWGKGSANEKLFF.

Here the CDR3 reads CRETDTQYF. Here the CDR3 DNA reads TGCCGAGAAACAGATACGCAGTATTTT. The chain combines TRBV29-1 with TRBJ2-3; D not certain. CDR3 size: 9 residues. Germline CDR1 SQVTM, CDR2 ANQGSEA.

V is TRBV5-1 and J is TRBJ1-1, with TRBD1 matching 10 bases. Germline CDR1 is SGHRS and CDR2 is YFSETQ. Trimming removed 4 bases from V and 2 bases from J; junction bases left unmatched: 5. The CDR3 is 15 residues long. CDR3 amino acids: CASSKGDRGNTEAFF. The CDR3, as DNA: TGCGCCAGCAGCAAAGGGGACAGGGGAAACACTGAAGCTTTCTTT.

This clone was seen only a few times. This chain's CDR3 is CASSYIGGNQPQHF. CDR3 bases: TGTGCCAGCAGTTACATTGGGGGAAATCAGCCCCAGCATTTT. The V gene is TRBV6-6, the J gene TRBJ1-5; the D gene is possibly TRBD1 (5 bases). Germline-derived CDR1 and CDR2 are MNHNY and SVGAGI (reference sequence). The CDR3 has 14 residues. Trimming removed 2 bases at V and 4 bases at J, with 9 bases between.

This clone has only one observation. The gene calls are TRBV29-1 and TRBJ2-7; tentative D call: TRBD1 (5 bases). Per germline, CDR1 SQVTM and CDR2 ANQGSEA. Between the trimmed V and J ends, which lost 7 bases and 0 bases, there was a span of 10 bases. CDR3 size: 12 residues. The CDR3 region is CSAQGFSYEQYF. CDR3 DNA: TGCAGCGCTCAGGGTTTCTCCTACGAGCAGTACTTC.

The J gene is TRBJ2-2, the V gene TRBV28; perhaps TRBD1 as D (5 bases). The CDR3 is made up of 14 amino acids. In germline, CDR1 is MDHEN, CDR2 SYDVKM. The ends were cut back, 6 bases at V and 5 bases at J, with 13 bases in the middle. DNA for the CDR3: TGTGCCAGCAGCATCAGGGATCGGACCGGGGAGCTGTTTTTT. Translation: CASSIRDRTGELFF.

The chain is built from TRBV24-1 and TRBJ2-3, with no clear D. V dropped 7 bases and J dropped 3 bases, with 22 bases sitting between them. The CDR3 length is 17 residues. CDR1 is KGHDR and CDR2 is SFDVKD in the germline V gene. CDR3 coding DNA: TGTGCCACCAGAGGGAATGGGCCCGGGTTTCGGACAGATACGCAGTATTTT. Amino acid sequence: CATRGNGPGFRTDTQYF.

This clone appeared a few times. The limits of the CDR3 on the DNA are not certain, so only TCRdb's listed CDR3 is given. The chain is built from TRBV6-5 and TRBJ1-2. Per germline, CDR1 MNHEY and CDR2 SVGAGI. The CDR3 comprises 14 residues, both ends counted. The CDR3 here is CASSFLAGEVGYTF.

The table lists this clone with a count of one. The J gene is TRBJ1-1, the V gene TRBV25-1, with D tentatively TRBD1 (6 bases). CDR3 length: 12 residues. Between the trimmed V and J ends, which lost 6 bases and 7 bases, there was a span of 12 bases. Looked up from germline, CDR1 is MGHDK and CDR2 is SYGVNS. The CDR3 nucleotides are TGTGCCAGCAGCCCGGGACACTATGAAGCTTTCTTT. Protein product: CASSPGHYEAFF.

Here the CDR3 reads CASSRLAGDYEQYF. The CDR3 DNA follows: TGTGCCAGCAGTAGACTAGCGGGGGACTACGAGCAGTACTTC. V gene TRBV6-5 combines with J gene TRBJ2-7; 12 nucleotides match TRBD2. After removal of 5 bases from V and 3 bases from J, the junction contained 2 bases not matched to a gene. CDR1 is MNHEY, CDR2 SVGAGI, per germline. This CDR3 has 14 residues.

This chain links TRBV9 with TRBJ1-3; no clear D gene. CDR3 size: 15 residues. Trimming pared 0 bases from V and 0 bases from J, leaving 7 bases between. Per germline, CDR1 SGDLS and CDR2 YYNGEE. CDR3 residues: CASSVDPDSGNTIYF. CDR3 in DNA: TGTGCCAGCAGCGTAGACCCCGACTCTGGAAACACCATATATTTT.

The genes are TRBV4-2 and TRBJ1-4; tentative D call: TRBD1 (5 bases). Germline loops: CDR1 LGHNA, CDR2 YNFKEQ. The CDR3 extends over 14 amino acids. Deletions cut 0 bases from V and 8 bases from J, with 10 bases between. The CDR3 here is CASSQEGLGEKLFF. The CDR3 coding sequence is TGTGCCAGCAGCCAAGAGGGGCTAGGGGAAAAACTGTTTTTT.

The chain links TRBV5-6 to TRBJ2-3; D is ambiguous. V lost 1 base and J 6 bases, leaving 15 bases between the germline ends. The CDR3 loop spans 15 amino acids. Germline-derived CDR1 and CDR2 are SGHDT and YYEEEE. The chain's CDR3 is CASSLIGTSSDTQYF. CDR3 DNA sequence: TGTGCCAGCAGCTTGATTGGAACGTCAAGCGATACGCAGTATTTT.

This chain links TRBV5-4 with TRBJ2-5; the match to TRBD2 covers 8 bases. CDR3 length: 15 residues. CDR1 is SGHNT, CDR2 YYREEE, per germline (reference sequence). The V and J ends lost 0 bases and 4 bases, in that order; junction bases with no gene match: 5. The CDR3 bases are TGTGCCAGCAGCTTGGGCGGGGGGAGTGTAGAGACCCAGTACTTC. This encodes CASSLGGGSVETQYF.

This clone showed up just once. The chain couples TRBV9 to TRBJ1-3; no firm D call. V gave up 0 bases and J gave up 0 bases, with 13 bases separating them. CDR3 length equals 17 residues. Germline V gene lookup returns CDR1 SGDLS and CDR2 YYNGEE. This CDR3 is CASSVAMVETSGNTIYF. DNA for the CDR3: TGTGCCAGCAGCGTAGCGATGGTAGAGACCTCTGGAAACACCATATATTTT.

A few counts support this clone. The CDR3 bases are TGTGCCAGCAGCTTGGGGGTCGGAGGGAACACTGAAGCTTTCTTT. It encodes CASSLGVGGNTEAFF. This chain links TRBV5-4 with TRBJ1-1; D gene uncertain. CDR1 and CDR2 from the germline V gene are SGHNT and YYREEE (reference sequence). Trimming took 0 bases from V and 1 from J, leaving 10 bases between them. The CDR3 loop spans 15 amino acids.